The TCR beta chain under discussion was sequenced for a study of a mutant IDH1 vaccine in newly diagnosed glioma. Study details: Treated individuals were approximately 60% male and approximately 40% female, averaging about 37 years of age.

Germline V lookup: CDR1 SGHTA, CDR2 FQGNSA. The CDR3 is 11 residues long. Between the trimmed V and J ends, which lost 4 bases and 6 bases, there was a span of 7 bases. Sequencing was performed with immunoSEQ multiplex PCR; in TCRdb, only in-frame clones are kept and a portion is missing. The table records tens of thousands of clones, about 77% of them present only once. Details on this clone: Its antigen remains unknown.

Time point here: week 11, during vaccination. A 20-mer mutant IDH1 peptide at 300 ug was injected subcutaneously with topical imiquimod. The V call is TRBV7-2, the J call TRBJ2-7; D not resolved. The sample in question was PBMCs, obtained from a glioma patient whose treatment included an IDH1 peptide vaccine. The receptor comes from a woman between 18 and 29 years old with glioma. For the CDR3, the DNA is TGTGCCAGCAGCTCAAATTCCGAGCAGTACTTC. Translation: CASSSNSEQYF.